These T cell receptor beta chains were read from a single sample in a study of cytomegalovirus exposure and HLA in healthy donors. The protocol was immunoSEQ multiplex PCR, while the TCRdb copy is restricted to in-frame clones and leaves out a portion. The data contain hundreds of thousands of clones, roughly 85% of them seen just once; the ten biggest clones take up roughly 0.82%. The sequenced sample was PBMCs. The receptors stem from a woman aged 18-30 years in good health and CMV-seronegative. Each CDR3 is given with its conserved first and last residue. Fields, in order: CDR3 DNA, CDR3 protein, V gene, clone size, D gene, J gene. A D gene is named only where the DNA matches it firmly. Clone size is not always given. Where it is, it says once, few, many or a class for expanded clones.

DNA: TGTGCCAGCAGCGCCTCGGGACTCCGGGGCTACGAGCAGTACTTC; CDR3: CASSASGLRGYEQYF; V: TRBV9; size: few; D: -; J: TRBJ2-7
DNA: TGTGCCTGGAGGCAGGCAGGGGACCTTACTTACTTC; CDR3: CAWRQAGDLTYF; V: TRBV30; size: -; D: -; J: TRBJ2-5
DNA: TGTGCCAGCTCACCCGGACTAGGAAGGACAGATACGCAGTATTTT; CDR3: CASSPGLGRTDTQYF; V: TRBV18; size: -; D: TRBD2; J: TRBJ2-3
DNA: TGTGCCAGCAGCGTAGAACTGTACAATGAGCAGTTCTTC; CDR3: CASSVELYNEQFF; V: TRBV9; size: -; D: -; J: TRBJ2-1
DNA: TGTGCCAGCAGCCCCCCACTTGACAGGGGGCAGTTCTTC; CDR3: CASSPPLDRGQFF; V: TRBV7-9; size: once; D: TRBD1; J: TRBJ2-1
DNA: TGTGCCAGTAATCCCCCCGGCAGGGGGTTTAGCAATCAGCCCCAGCATTTT; CDR3: CASNPPGRGFSNQPQHF; V: TRBV19; size: -; D: TRBD1; J: TRBJ1-5
DNA: TGCGCCAGCAGCTTCAGCGGGGGGGCCCGATCCTACGAGCAGTACTTC; CDR3: CASSFSGGARSYEQYF; V: TRBV5-1; size: -; D: TRBD2; J: TRBJ2-7
DNA: TGTGCCAGCACCTCTCCGGAGGGGCGTAATTCACCCCTCCACTTT; CDR3: CASTSPEGRNSPLHF; V: TRBV5-8; size: -; D: -; J: TRBJ1-6
DNA: TGTGCCAGGGGGGCCATCCGGAACACTGAAGCTTTCTTT; CDR3: CARGAIRNTEAFF; V: TRBV19; size: -; D: -; J: TRBJ1-1
DNA: TGTGCCACCGGGGTGGGGAGTCGGGACAATGAGCAGTTCTTC; CDR3: CATGVGSRDNEQFF; V: TRBV28; size: -; D: -; J: TRBJ2-1
DNA: TGTGCCAGCAGCGCCCGGGACAGGGGAGGCGGGGGCTACACCTTC; CDR3: CASSARDRGGGGYTF; V: TRBV7-3; size: -; D: TRBD1; J: TRBJ1-2
DNA: TGTGCCAGTAGTATAAACCCACGGCGGAAGCCCCAGCATTTT; CDR3: CASSINPRRKPQHF; V: TRBV19; size: -; D: -; J: TRBJ1-5
DNA: TGTGCCAGCAGAGCCGGGACAGGGGTGTATGAAAAACTGTTTTTT; CDR3: CASRAGTGVYEKLFF; V: TRBV6-5; size: -; D: TRBD1; J: TRBJ1-4
DNA: TGTGCCAGCAGTGCCAAGGGGTCACTCATAGGGGAGACCCAGTACTTC; CDR3: CASSAKGSLIGETQYF; V: TRBV6-1; size: -; D: -; J: TRBJ2-5
DNA: TGTGCCAGTAGTATAGTGCAGGGCTACGAGCAGTACTTC; CDR3: CASSIVQGYEQYF; V: TRBV19; size: -; D: -; J: TRBJ2-7
DNA: TGCGCCAGCAGTGAGTCCGACAGGGGTGGTGGCTACACCTTC; CDR3: CASSESDRGGGYTF; V: TRBV10-1; size: once; D: TRBD1; J: TRBJ1-2
DNA: TGTGCCTGGAGTGTACAGGGGGCATGGCTTGCTGGGGCCAACGTCCTGACTTTC; CDR3: CAWSVQGAWLAGANVLTF; V: TRBV30; size: once; D: TRBD1; J: TRBJ2-6